These T cell receptor beta chains were read from a single sample in a study of T cells in Graves' hyperthyroidism and ophthalmopathy. TCRdb analysed the multiplex PCR reads with MiXCR anew, one entry per CDR3 protein. Here the sample spans roughly 500,000 distinct CDR3 sequences, less than 25% being singletons. Sequencing was done on a sample of blood. Receptor source: a woman aged 25 to 45 with Graves' ophthalmopathy. The CDR3 runs from the conserved cysteine through the conserved F or W.

v_call	cdr3_length	j_call	cdr3_aa
TRBV27	15	TRBJ1-5	CASNPGGAGNQPQHF
TRBV4-2	17	TRBJ1-5	CASSQDLPGLGVQPQHF
TRBV27	14	TRBJ1-1	CASIKDRVGTEAFF
TRBV6-2/TRBV6-3	11	TRBJ1-6	CASSANSPLHF
TRBV11-2	15	TRBJ2-5	CASSLLTSLSETQYF
TRBV9	15	TRBJ2-7	CASSHRGTGENEQYF
TRBV12-3/TRBV12-4	13	TRBJ1-2	CATTGRANYGYTF
TRBV27	14	TRBJ2-7	CASSHRDRTYEQYF
TRBV11-2	18	TRBJ2-2	CASSSRTSGGDNTGELFF
TRBV12-3/TRBV12-4	15	TRBJ1-5	CASSFGSRINQPQHF